The 17 T cell receptor beta chains below come from one sample, sequenced in a study of T-cell memory formation after mild COVID-19. TCRdb analysed the 5' RACE reads with MiXCR anew, one entry per CDR3 protein. The sample consists of some 450,000 distinct CDR3 sequences, more than 15% of them appearing once. Sequencing was carried out using PBMCs or a T cell subset sorted from them (not recorded which). These receptors came from a man aged 18 to 35 who had mild COVID-19 (a few samples of this study predate the infection). Cell type and time point are not known.

Only a few counts were recorded for this clonotype. The chain couples TRBV12-3 or TRBV12-4 to TRBJ1-3; D is ambiguous. This CDR3 has 13 amino acids. Between the trimmed V and J ends, which lost 8 bases and 4 bases, there was a span of 12 bases. CDR3 region: CASVQTWGNTIYF. The CDR3 nucleotides read TGTGCCAGCGTACAAACATGGGGAAACACCATATATTTT.

This clonotype was detected only a few times. V is TRBV5-1 and J is TRBJ2-7; 9 bases are shared with TRBD2. Germline CDR1 reads SGHRS; CDR2 reads YFSETQ. The CDR3 runs 14 residues. With V trimmed by 7 bases and J by 2 bases, 7 bases remained unmatched. The CDR3 region is CASCGGAGTYEQYF. The CDR3 DNA reads as TGCGCCAGCTGCGGGGGGGCCGGGACCTACGAGCAGTACTTC.

This clonotype was observed a handful of times. V gene TRBV5-1 combines with J gene TRBJ2-5, with D possibly called TRBD1 or TRBD2 (5 bases each). Germline V gene data show CDR1 as SGHRS and CDR2 as YFSETQ. V dropped 0 bases and J dropped 3 bases, with 12 bases sitting between them. The CDR3 spans 15 residues. Written as DNA, the CDR3 is TGCGCCAGCAGCTTGGAAGGGACGCCCGAAGAGACCCAGTACTTC. This gives the protein CASSLEGTPEETQYF.

This clonotype has a handful of counts. The V and J genes are TRBV24-1 and TRBJ2-3; D might be TRBD1 (5 bases). The germline V gene has CDR1 KGHDR and CDR2 SFDVKD. Between the trimmed V and J ends, which lost 3 bases and 2 bases, there was a span of 11 bases. The CDR3 consists of 15 residues. CDR3 in DNA: TGTGCCACCAGTGATCCGGACAAGCACACAGATACGCAGTATTTT. Translation gives CATSDPDKHTDTQYF.

This clonotype has more than one count but fewer than ten. The chain carries TRBV27 and TRBJ1-1; D gene unclear. V was cut by 3 bases and J by 6 bases, with 11 bases left in between. The CDR3 contains 13 residues. Germline V gives CDR1 MNHEY, CDR2 SMNVEV (reference sequence). The CDR3, as DNA: TGTGCCAGCAGTTTCCGGAGGCAGGCTGAAGCTTTCTTT. The encoded protein is CASSFRRQAEAFF.

The chain couples TRBV5-5 to TRBJ1-5, with D possibly being TRBD1 (5 bases). Trimming took 0 bases from V and 7 from J, leaving 11 bases between them. Germline assignment: CDR1 SGHKS and CDR2 YYEKEE (reference sequence). The CDR3 consists of 14 residues. In nucleotides, the CDR3 is TGTGCCAGCAGCTTGGAAGGGGTTCTCCAGCCCCAGCATTTT. Amino acids: CASSLEGVLQPQHF. The full variable domain, completed using reference TRBV5-5 and TRBJ1-5, is DAGVTQSPTHLIKTRGQQVTLRCSPISGHKSVSWYQQVLGQGPQFIFQYYEKEERGRGNFPDRFSARQFPNYSSELNVNALLLGDSALYLCASSLEGVLQPQHFGDGTRLSIL.

The chain couples TRBV6-5 to TRBJ1-1; D unclear. Trimming removed 6 bases from V and 1 base from J, with 12 bases in between. The CDR3 runs to 14 residues. Per germline, CDR1 MNHEY and CDR2 SVGAGI. This CDR3 reads CASSRVWGNTEAFF. The CDR3 DNA is TGTGCCAGCAGCCGGGTATGGGGGAACACTGAAGCTTTCTTT.

The V gene is TRBV29-1, the J gene TRBJ2-4; TRBD1 agrees at 10 bases. The CDR3 consists of 16 residues. Germline V gene data show CDR1 as SQVTM and CDR2 as ANQGSEA. The V segment lost 6 bases and the J segment 1 base; nucleotides outside the gene matches: 9. DNA for the CDR3: TGCAGCGTCTTGACAGGGGGCGGTGGGGCCAAAAACATTCAGTACTTC. This codes for CSVLTGGGGAKNIQYF. The full variable domain, completed using reference TRBV29-1 and TRBJ2-4, is SAVISQKPSRDICQRGTSLTIQCQVDSQVTMMFWYRQQPGQSLTLIATANQGSEATYESGFVIDKFPISRPNLTFSTLTVSNMSPEDSSIYLCSVLTGGGGAKNIQYFGAGTRLSVL.

This chain connects TRBV10-3 to TRBJ2-4; 10 nucleotides align to TRBD2. Trimming took 3 bases from V and 9 from J; bases not matched to a gene: 11. Germline CDR1 and CDR2: ENHRY and SYGVKD. The CDR3 runs to 16 residues. In nucleotides, the CDR3 is TGTGCCATCAGTGACCCCACTAGCGGGGCTCTTAGCATTCAGTACTTC. Its protein is CAISDPTSGALSIQYF.

This clonotype has a count of ten or more. The J gene is TRBJ1-2, the V gene TRBV10-3, with D uncertain. V lost 6 bases and J lost 1, with 6 bases in between. Germline loops: CDR1 ENHRY, CDR2 SYGVKD. The CDR3 has 12 residues. The CDR3: CAIRRHNYGYTF. CDR3 in DNA: TGTGCCATCAGAAGACATAACTATGGCTACACCTTC.

The V and J genes are TRBV7-2 and TRBJ1-3, with D possibly matching TRBD1 (6 bases). The V end lost 4 bases, the J end lost 2 bases, and 12 bases lay between the germline ends. The CDR3 is made up of 15 amino acids. CDR1 and CDR2 (germline): SGHTA, FQGNSA. CDR3: CASSSQGYAGNTIYF. The CDR3 nucleotides are TGTGCCAGCAGCTCCCAGGGGTACGCTGGAAACACCATATATTTT.

The sample holds a few counts of this clonotype. The chain is built from TRBV4-2 and TRBJ2-1, with 13 positions matching TRBD2. Per germline, CDR1 LGHNA and CDR2 YNFKEQ. The CDR3 spans 15 residues. Trimming cost V 3 bases and J 6 bases; bases outside gene matches: 2. CDR3 sequence (DNA): TGTGCCAGCAGCCAGGGACTAGCGGGACTCAATGAGCAGTTCTTC. Its translation: CASSQGLAGLNEQFF.

Written as DNA, the CDR3 is TGTGCCAGCAGACTACAGGGGTTCCGCATGGAGACCCAGTACTTC. This sequence encodes CASRLQGFRMETQYF. The chain has TRBV7-2 and TRBJ2-5; the match to TRBD1 covers 7 bases. V gave up 6 bases and J gave up 5 bases; unmatched junction bases: 12. CDR3 size: 15 residues. Germline V gene data show CDR1 as SGHTA and CDR2 as FQGNSA.

This rearrangement joins TRBV27 to TRBJ2-5; perhaps TRBD1 as D (5 bases). Trimming removed 6 bases at V and 0 bases at J, with 14 bases between. The CDR3 totals 15 residues. Germline-derived CDR1 and CDR2 are MNHEY and SMNVEV (reference sequence). CDR3 DNA: TGTGCCAGCAGAGGAGCTCGACAGTACCAAGAGACCCAGTACTTC. Its protein is CASRGARQYQETQYF.

The chain couples TRBV4-3 to TRBJ1-2, with 7 bases aligning to TRBD1. Germline V lookup: CDR1 LGHNA, CDR2 YSLEER. V gave up 1 base and J gave up 4 bases; unmatched junction bases: 15. CDR3 length: 18 amino acids. The CDR3 nucleotides read TGCGCCAGCAGCCAAGGTCCCCTGACAGGGACGGGTTCCTATGGCTACACCTTC. The encoded protein is CASSQGPLTGTGSYGYTF.

This clonotype was detected only a few times. The chain has TRBV6-2 or TRBV6-3 and TRBJ1-5; TRBD1 agrees at 8 bases. The CDR3 totals 15 residues. Per germline, CDR1 MNHEY and CDR2 SVGEGT. Trimming took 6 bases from V and 2 from J; bases not matched to a gene: 6. In DNA form, the CDR3 reads TGTGCCAGCAGCCGTGGACAGGGTGGCAATCAGCCCCAGCATTTT. Translated: CASSRGQGGNQPQHF.

In this sample, this clonotype turned up a few times. CDR3 sequence reads: CSASPDRPYEQYV. CDR3 bases: TGCAGTGCTAGCCCGGACAGGCCCTACGAGCAGTACGTC. The J gene is TRBJ2-7, the V gene TRBV20-1; 7 nucleotides align to TRBD1. Trimming removed 3 bases from V and 2 bases from J; junction bases left unmatched: 4. The CDR3 has 13 residues. Germline values: CDR1 DFQATT, CDR2 SNEGSKA (reference sequence).